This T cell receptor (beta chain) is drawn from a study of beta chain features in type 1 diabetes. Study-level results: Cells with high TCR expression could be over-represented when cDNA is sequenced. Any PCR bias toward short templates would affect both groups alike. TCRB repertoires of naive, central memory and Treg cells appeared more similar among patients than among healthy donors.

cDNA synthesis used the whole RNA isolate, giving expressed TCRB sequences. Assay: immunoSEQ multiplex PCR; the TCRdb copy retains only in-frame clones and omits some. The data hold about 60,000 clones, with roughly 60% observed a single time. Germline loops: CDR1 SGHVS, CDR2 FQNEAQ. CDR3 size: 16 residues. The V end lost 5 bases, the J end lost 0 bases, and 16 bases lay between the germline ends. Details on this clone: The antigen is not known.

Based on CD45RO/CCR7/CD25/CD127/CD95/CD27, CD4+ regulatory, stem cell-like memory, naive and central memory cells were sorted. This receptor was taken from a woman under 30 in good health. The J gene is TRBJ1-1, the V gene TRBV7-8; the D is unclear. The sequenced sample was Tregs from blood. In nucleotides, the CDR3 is TGTGCCAGCAGCCCCTCTGAGGGCAGACTGAACACTGAAGCTTTCTTT. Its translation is CASSPSEGRLNTEAFF.